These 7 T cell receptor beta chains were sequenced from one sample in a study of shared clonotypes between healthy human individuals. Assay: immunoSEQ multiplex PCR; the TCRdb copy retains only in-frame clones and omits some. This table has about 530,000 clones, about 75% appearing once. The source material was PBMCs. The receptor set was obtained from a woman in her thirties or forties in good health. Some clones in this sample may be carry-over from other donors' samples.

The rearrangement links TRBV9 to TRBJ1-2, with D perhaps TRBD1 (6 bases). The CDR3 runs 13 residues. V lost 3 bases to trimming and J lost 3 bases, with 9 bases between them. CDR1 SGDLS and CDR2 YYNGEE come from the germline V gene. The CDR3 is CASSAGAHYGYTF. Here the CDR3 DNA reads TGTGCCAGCAGCGCAGGGGCACACTATGGCTACACCTTC.

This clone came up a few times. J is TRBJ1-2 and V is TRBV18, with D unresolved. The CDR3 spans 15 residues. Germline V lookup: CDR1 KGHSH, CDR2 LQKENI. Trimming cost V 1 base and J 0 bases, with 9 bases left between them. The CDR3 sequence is CASSPRASSNYGYTF. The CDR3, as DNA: TGTGCCAGCTCACCACGGGCATCTTCTAACTATGGCTACACCTTC.

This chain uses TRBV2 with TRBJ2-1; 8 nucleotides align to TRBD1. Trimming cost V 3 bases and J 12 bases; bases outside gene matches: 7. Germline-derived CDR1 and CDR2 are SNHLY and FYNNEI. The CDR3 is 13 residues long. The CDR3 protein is CASSDRGRVLQFF. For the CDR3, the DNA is TGTGCCAGCAGTGACAGGGGGCGCGTTCTGCAGTTCTTC.

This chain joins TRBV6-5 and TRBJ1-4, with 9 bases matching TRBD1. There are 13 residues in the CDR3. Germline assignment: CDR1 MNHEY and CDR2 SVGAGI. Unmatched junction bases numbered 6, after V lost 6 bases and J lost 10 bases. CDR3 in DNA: TGTGCCAGCAGCGGACAGGGGACTCCAAAACTGTTTTTT. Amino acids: CASSGQGTPKLFF.

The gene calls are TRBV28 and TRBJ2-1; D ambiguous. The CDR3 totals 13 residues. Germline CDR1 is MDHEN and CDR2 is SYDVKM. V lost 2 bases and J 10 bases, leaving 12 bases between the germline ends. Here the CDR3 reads CASSLNTPAEQFF. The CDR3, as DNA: TGTGCCAGCAGTTTAAATACCCCAGCGGAGCAGTTCTTC.

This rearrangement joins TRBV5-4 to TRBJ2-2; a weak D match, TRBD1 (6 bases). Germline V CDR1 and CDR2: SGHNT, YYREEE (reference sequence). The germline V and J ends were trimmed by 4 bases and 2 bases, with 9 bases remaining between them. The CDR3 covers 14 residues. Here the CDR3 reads CASSGGQNTGELFF. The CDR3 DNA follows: TGTGCCAGCAGCGGGGGACAAAACACCGGGGAGCTGTTTTTT.

This chain's CDR3 is CAISEAGGVQAPGELFF. The CDR3 DNA follows: TGTGCCATCAGTGAAGCGGGGGGGGTACAGGCCCCCGGGGAGCTGTTTTTT. This rearrangement joins TRBV10-3 to TRBJ2-2; the match to TRBD2 covers 10 bases. The CDR3 loop spans 17 amino acids. Germline V CDR1 and CDR2: ENHRY, SYGVKD. The V gene end was trimmed by 3 bases and the J gene end by 6 bases; junction bases not matched to a gene: 10.